This T cell receptor beta chain was retrieved from a study of cytomegalovirus exposure and HLA in healthy donors. Germline-derived CDR1 and CDR2 are MNHNS and SASEGT. The CDR3 has 15 residues. Germline trimming cut 7 bases from V and 4 bases from J; bases unmatched to any gene: 10. With 60 Vbeta and 13 Jbeta primers, the PCR was carried out. Produced via immunoSEQ multiplex PCR; TCRdb's table is partial and in-frame only. The repertoire shows 200,000 to 250,000 clones; the top ten hold 0.75% to 1%. The sequenced material came from PBMCs. The chain employs TRBV6-1 and TRBJ1-5; 7 bases agree with TRBD1. This clonotype originated in a woman in her 30s in good health and CMV-seropositive. DNA of the CDR3: TGTGCCAGCACCTTAGGAGGGACAGCAAATCAGCCCCAGCATTTT. Amino acids: CASTLGGTANQPQHF.